This T cell receptor beta chain derives from a study of shared clonotypes between healthy human individuals. Profiling relied on immunoSEQ multiplex PCR, and the TCRdb table lists in-frame clones only, not all of them. The table shows over 950,000 clones, with around three quarters occurring only once. V lost 7 bases, J lost 3 bases, and 18 bases lay in between. This CDR3 has 14 amino acids. Germline V CDR1 and CDR2: SQVTM, ANQGSEA. This TCR was sampled from a man younger than 35 in good health. Some clones in this sample may be carry-over from other donors' samples. This chain connects TRBV29-1 to TRBJ2-5; perhaps TRBD1 as D (5 bases). The source material was memory CD4+ T cells from PBMCs. As for subset: CD45RA-negative fraction. CDR3 in DNA: TGCAGCGCAGCCAGGGCCCCAACGGAAGAGACCCAGTACTTC. This codes for CSAARAPTEETQYF.